This is a list of T cell receptor beta chains from one sample in a study of T cells in localized non-small cell lung cancer. Measured with immunoSEQ multiplex PCR; TCRdb has only the in-frame clones, and not every one. This sample has about 52,000 clones, with around 86% found just once. Sample: PBMCs, taken before any cancer treatment. The receptors shown here come from a female donor with stage II lung adenocarcinoma. Each CDR3 is given with its conserved first and last residue. The order of the fields is D gene, clone size, V gene, J gene, CDR3 protein, CDR3 DNA. A D gene is named only where the DNA matches it firmly. For some rows the clone size is stated as once, few or many, or as a class when expanded; others skip it.

d_gene: -
abundance: few
v_gene: TRBV7-9
j_gene: TRBJ2-7
CDR3aa: CASSLIGGRDRSEQYF
CDR3nt: TGTGCCAGCAGCTTAATTGGCGGGCGCGACCGTTCCGAGCAGTACTTC

d_gene: TRBD1
abundance: few
v_gene: TRBV9
j_gene: TRBJ1-2
CDR3aa: CASSVGTGNDGYTF
CDR3nt: TGTGCCAGCAGCGTCGGGACAGGGAATGATGGCTACACCTTC

d_gene: -
abundance: -
v_gene: TRBV6-1
j_gene: TRBJ1-2
CDR3aa: CASSELDGYTF
CDR3nt: TGTGCCAGCAGTGAATTGGACGGCTACACCTTC

d_gene: -
abundance: -
v_gene: TRBV13
j_gene: TRBJ1-1
CDR3aa: CASRADRWSEAFF
CDR3nt: TGTGCCAGCAGGGCCGACAGGTGGTCTGAAGCTTTCTTT

d_gene: TRBD1
abundance: -
v_gene: TRBV19
j_gene: TRBJ2-7
CDR3aa: CASSDPSTGRTYEQYF
CDR3nt: TGTGCCAGTAGTGATCCCTCGACAGGGCGAACCTACGAGCAGTACTTC

d_gene: -
abundance: -
v_gene: TRBV6-1
j_gene: TRBJ1-5
CDR3aa: CASISFIGDYKPQHF
CDR3nt: TGTGCCAGCATTTCCTTTATTGGGGATTATAAGCCCCAGCATTTT

d_gene: TRBD1
abundance: -
v_gene: TRBV19
j_gene: TRBJ2-5
CDR3aa: CASSHSTGNQETQYF
CDR3nt: TGTGCCAGTAGTCATTCGACAGGGAACCAAGAGACCCAGTACTTC

d_gene: -
abundance: -
v_gene: TRBV18
j_gene: TRBJ1-1
CDR3aa: CASSPQGNTEAFF
CDR3nt: TGTGCCAGCTCACCACAGGGGAACACTGAAGCTTTCTTT

d_gene: -
abundance: -
v_gene: TRBV5-1
j_gene: TRBJ1-3
CDR3aa: CASSPQRSSGNTIYF
CDR3nt: TGCGCCAGCAGCCCCCAGAGAAGCTCTGGAAACACCATATATTTT

d_gene: -
abundance: -
v_gene: TRBV5-1
j_gene: TRBJ2-2
CDR3aa: CASSAHTRIGELFF
CDR3nt: TGCGCCAGCAGCGCCCATACTAGAATCGGGGAGCTGTTTTTT

d_gene: -
abundance: -
v_gene: TRBV7-6
j_gene: TRBJ2-7
CDR3aa: CASSLADKSYEQYF
CDR3nt: TGTGCCAGCAGCTTAGCGGACAAGTCCTACGAGCAGTACTTC

d_gene: TRBD1
abundance: -
v_gene: TRBV19
j_gene: TRBJ1-5
CDR3aa: CASSTTGASNQPQHF
CDR3nt: TGTGCCAGTAGTACGACAGGGGCAAGCAATCAGCCCCAGCATTTT

d_gene: -
abundance: few
v_gene: TRBV29-1
j_gene: TRBJ2-1
CDR3aa: CSVDAFPDAGSYNEQFF
CDR3nt: TGCAGCGTTGACGCTTTCCCAGACGCCGGTTCATACAATGAGCAGTTCTTC

d_gene: -
abundance: -
v_gene: TRBV18
j_gene: TRBJ1-4
CDR3aa: CASSPGTGNEKLFF
CDR3nt: TGTGCCAGCTCACCGGGAACCGGTAATGAAAAACTGTTTTTT